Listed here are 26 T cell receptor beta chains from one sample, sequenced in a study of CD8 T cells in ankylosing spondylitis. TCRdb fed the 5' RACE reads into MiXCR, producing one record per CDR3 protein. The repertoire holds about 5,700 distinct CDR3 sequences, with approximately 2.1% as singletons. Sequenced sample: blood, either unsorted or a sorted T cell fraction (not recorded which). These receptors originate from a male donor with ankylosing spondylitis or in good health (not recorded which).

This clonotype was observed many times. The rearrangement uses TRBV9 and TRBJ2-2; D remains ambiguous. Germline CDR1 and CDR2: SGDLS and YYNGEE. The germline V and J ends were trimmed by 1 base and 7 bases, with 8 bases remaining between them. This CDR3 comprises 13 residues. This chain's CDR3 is CASSVMMNGELFF. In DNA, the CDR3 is TGTGCCAGCAGCGTAATGATGAACGGGGAGCTGTTTTTT.

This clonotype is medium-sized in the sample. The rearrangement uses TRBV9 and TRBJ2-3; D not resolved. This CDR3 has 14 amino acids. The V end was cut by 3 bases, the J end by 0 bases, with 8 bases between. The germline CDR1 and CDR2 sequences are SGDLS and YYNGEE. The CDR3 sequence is CASSEEASTDTQYF. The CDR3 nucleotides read TGTGCCAGCAGCGAGGAAGCTAGCACAGATACGCAGTATTTT.

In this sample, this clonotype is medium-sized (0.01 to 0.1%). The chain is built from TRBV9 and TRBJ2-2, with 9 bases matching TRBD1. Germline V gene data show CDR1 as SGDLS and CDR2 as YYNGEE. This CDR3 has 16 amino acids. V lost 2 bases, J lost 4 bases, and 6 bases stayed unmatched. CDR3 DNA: TGTGCCAGCAGCGTCATGGACAGGGGCGGCACCGGGGAGCTGTTTTTT. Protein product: CASSVMDRGGTGELFF.

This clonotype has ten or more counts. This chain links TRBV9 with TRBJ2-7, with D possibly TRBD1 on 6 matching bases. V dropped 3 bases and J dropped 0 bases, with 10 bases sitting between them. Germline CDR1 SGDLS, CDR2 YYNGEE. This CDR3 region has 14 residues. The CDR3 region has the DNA TGTGCCAGCAGCGGTACAGGGCCCTCCTACGAGCAGTACTTC. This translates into CASSGTGPSYEQYF.

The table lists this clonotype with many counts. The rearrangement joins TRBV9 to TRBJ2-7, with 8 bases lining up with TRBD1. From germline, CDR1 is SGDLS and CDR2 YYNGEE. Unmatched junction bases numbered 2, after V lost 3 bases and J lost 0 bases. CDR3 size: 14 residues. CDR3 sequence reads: CASSETGASYEQYF. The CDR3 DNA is TGTGCCAGCAGCGAGACAGGGGCCTCCTACGAGCAGTACTTC.

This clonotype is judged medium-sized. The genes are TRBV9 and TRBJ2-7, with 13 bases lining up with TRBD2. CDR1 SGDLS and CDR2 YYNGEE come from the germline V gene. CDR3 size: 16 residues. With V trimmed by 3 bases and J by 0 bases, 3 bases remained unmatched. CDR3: CASSAGLAGDSYEQYF. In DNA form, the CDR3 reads TGTGCCAGCAGCGCCGGACTAGCGGGAGACTCCTACGAGCAGTACTTC.

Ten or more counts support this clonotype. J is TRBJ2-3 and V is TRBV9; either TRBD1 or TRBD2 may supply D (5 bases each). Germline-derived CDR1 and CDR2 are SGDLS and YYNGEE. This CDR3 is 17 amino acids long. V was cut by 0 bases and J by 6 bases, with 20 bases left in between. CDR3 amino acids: CASSVAMVGPAWDTQYF. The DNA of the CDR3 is TGTGCCAGCAGCGTAGCGATGGTGGGACCCGCTTGGGATACGCAGTATTTT.

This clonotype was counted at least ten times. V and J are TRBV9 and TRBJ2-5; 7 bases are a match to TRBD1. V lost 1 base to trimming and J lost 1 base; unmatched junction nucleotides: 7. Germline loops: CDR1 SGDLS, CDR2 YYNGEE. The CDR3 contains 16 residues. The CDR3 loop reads CASSVRPGTAQETQYF. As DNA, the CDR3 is TGTGCCAGCAGCGTACGCCCCGGGACAGCCCAAGAGACCCAGTACTTC.

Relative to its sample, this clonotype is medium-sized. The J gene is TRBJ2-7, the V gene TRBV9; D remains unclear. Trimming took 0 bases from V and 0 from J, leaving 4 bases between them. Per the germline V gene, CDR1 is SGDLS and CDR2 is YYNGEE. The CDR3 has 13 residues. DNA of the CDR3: TGTGCCAGCAGCGTAGACAACTCCTACGAGCAGTACTTC. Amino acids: CASSVDNSYEQYF.

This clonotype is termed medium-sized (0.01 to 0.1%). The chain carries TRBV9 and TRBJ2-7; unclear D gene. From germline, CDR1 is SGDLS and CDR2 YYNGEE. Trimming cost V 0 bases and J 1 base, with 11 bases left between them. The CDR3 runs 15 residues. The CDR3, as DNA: TGTGCCAGCAGCGTAGATCAAGCCGGGTCCTACGAGCAGTACTTC. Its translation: CASSVDQAGSYEQYF.

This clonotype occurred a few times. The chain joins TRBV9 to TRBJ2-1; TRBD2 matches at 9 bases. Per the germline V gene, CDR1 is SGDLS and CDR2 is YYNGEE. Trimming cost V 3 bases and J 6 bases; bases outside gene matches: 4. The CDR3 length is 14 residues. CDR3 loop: CASSERTSANEQFF. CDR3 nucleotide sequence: TGTGCCAGCAGCGAGCGGACTAGCGCCAATGAGCAGTTCTTC.

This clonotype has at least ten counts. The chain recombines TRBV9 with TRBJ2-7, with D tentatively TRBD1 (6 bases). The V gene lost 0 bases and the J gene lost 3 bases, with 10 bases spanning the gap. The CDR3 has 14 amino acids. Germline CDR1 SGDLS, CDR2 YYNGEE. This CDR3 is CASSVGGQGYEQYF. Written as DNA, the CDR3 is TGTGCCAGCAGCGTAGGGGGACAAGGCTACGAGCAGTACTTC.

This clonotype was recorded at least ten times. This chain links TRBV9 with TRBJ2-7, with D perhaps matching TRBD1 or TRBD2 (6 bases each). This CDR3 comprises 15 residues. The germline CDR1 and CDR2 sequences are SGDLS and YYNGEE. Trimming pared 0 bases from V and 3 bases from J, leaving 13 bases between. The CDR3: CASSVGSGADYEQYF. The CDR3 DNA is TGTGCCAGCAGCGTAGGATCGGGGGCCGACTACGAGCAGTACTTC.

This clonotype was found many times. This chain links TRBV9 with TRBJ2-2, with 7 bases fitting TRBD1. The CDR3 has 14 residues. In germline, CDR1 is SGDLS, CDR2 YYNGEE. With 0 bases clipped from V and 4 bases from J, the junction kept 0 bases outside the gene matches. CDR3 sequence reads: CASSVGTGTGELFF. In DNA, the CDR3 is TGTGCCAGCAGCGTAGGGACAGGCACCGGGGAGCTGTTTTTT.

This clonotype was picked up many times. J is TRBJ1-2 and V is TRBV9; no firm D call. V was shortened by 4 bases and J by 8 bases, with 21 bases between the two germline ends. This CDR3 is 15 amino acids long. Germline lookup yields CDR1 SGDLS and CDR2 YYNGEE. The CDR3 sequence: CASSRFSNRGGGYTF. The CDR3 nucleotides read TGTGCCAGCAGCCGGTTTTCTAACCGGGGTGGGGGCTACACCTTC.

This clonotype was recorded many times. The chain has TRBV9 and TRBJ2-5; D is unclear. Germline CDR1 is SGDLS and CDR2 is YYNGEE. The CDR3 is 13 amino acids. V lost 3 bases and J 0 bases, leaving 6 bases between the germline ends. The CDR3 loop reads CASSARNQETQYF. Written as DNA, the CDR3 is TGTGCCAGCAGCGCCCGCAACCAAGAGACCCAGTACTTC. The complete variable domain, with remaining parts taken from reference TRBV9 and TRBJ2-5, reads DSGVTQTPKHLITATGQRVTLRCSPRSGDLSVYWYQQSLDQGLQFLIQYYNGEERAKGNILERFSAQQFPDLHSELNLSSLELGDSALYFCASSARNQETQYFGPGTRLLVL.

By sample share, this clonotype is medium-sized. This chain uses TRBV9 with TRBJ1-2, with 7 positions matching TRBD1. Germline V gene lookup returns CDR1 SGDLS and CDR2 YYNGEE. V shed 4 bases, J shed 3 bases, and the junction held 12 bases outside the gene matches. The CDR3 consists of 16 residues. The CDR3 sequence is CASSSPGQTSYYGYTF. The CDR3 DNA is TGTGCCAGCAGCTCTCCGGGACAGACTTCTTACTATGGCTACACCTTC.

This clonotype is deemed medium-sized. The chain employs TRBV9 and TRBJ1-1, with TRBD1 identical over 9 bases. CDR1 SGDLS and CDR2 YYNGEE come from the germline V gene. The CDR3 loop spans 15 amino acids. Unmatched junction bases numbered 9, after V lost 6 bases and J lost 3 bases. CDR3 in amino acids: CASNFDGTGYTEAFF. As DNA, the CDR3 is TGTGCCAGCAACTTCGACGGGACAGGGTACACTGAAGCTTTCTTT.

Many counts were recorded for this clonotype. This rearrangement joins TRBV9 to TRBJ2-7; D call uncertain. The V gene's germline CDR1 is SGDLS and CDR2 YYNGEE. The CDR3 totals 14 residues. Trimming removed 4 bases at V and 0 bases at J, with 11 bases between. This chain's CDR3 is CASSPISSSYEQYF. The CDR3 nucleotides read TGTGCCAGCAGCCCGATTAGCTCCTCCTACGAGCAGTACTTC. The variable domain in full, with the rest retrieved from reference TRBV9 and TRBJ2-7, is DSGVTQTPKHLITATGQRVTLRCSPRSGDLSVYWYQQSLDQGLQFLIQYYNGEERAKGNILERFSAQQFPDLHSELNLSSLELGDSALYFCASSPISSSYEQYFGPGTRLTVT.

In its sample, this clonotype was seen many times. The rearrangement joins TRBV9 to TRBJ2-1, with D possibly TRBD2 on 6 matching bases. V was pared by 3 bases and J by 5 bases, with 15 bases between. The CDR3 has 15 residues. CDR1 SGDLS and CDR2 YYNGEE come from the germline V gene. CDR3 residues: CASSARGLAHNEQFF. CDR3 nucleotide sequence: TGTGCCAGCAGCGCGCGGGGTTTGGCGCACAATGAGCAGTTCTTC. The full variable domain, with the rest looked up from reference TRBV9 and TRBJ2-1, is DSGVTQTPKHLITATGQRVTLRCSPRSGDLSVYWYQQSLDQGLQFLIQYYNGEERAKGNILERFSAQQFPDLHSELNLSSLELGDSALYFCASSARGLAHNEQFFGPGTRLTVL.

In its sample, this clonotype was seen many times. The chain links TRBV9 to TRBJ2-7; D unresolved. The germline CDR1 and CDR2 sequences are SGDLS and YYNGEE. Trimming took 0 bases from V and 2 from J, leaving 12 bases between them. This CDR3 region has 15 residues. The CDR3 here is CASSVGGDGTYEQYF. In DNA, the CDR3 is TGTGCCAGCAGCGTAGGTGGGGATGGGACCTACGAGCAGTACTTC.

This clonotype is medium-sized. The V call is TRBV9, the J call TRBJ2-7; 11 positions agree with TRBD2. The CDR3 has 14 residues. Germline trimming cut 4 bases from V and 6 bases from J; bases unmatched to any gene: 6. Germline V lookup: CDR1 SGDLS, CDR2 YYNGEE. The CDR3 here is CASSPTSGSIEQYF. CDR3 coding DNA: TGTGCCAGCAGCCCCACTAGCGGGAGCATCGAGCAGTACTTC.

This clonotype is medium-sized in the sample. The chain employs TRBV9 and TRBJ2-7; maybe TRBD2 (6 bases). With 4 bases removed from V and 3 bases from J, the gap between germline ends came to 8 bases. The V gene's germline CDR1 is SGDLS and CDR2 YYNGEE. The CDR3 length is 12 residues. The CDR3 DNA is TGTGCCAGCAGCCCCGGGGGCTACGAGCAGTACTTC. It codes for CASSPGGYEQYF.

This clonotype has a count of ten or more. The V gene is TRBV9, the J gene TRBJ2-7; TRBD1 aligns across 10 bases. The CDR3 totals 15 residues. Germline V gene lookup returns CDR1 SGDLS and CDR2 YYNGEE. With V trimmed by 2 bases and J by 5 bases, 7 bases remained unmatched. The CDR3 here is CASSVRQGAKDEQYF. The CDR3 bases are TGTGCCAGCAGCGTGCGACAGGGGGCTAAAGACGAGCAGTACTTC.

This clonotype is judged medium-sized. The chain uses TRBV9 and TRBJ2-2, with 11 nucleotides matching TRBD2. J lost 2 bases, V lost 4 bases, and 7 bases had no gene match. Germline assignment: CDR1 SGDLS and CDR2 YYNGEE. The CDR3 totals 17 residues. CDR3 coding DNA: TGTGCCAGCAGCCCCGGGGGACTAGCGGCAAACACCGGGGAGCTGTTTTTT. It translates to CASSPGGLAANTGELFF.

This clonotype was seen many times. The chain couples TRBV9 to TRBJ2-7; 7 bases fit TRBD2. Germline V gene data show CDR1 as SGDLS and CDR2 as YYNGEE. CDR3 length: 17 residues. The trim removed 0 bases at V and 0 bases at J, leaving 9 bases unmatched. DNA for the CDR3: TGTGCCAGCAGCGTAGGATCTTTTTCTAGCGGCTCCTACGAGCAGTACTTC. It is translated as CASSVGSFSSGSYEQYF.